This TCR beta chain appears in the sequencing data of a study of T cell repertoires in cytomegalovirus infection. Study in general: CMV epitopes in the study were HLA-C-restricted (recently identified) and HLA-B-restricted (well studied). An indication of both CMV infection and matching HLA type came from public TCR beta signatures. General observations from the study: CMV carriers having the relevant HLA were flagged by cumulative public TCR beta family frequency. It was HLA-C-restricted CMV-specific TCR beta clonotypes that dominated the response ex vivo.

The CDR3 loop spans 17 amino acids. Per the germline V gene, CDR1 is SGDLS and CDR2 is YYNGEE. Losses at the gene ends were 0 bases for V and 2 bases for J; bases not matched to a gene: 10. TCRdb re-derived calls from the reads in MiXCR, one entry per CDR3 protein. The data contain fewer than 900,000 distinct CDR3 sequences, roughly 29% of them seen just once; the ten biggest clones take up around 14%. Details on this clonotype: What it binds is not known.

The TCR originated in a human donor in good health (CMV status not recorded). Some clones in this sample may be carry-over from other donors' samples. This sequence joins TRBV9 and TRBJ1-2; 7 bases map to TRBD1. The sample consisted of cultured CD8+ T cells from PBMCs, taken from culture after CMV antigen stimulation. The CDR3 is CASSVEFWDSRNYGYTF. The DNA for the CDR3 is TGTGCCAGCAGCGTAGAATTCTGGGACAGTCGGAACTATGGCTACACCTTC.